Listed below are T cell receptor beta chains from one sample, sequenced in a study of identical twins. One entry per CDR3 protein, called by TCRdb with MiXCR from the 5' RACE reads. The sample includes 1.5 million to 2 million distinct CDR3 sequences, 25% to 35% seen only once; the top ten take about 0.25%. Sample: cord blood. All receptors derive from a newborn girl in good health. The CDR3 runs from the conserved cysteine through the conserved F or W. The D gene is left open where the match is weak.

J gene: TRBJ1-1; V gene: TRBV12-3/TRBV12-4; D gene: TRBD1; CDR3 protein: CASSPGTAYYEAFF
J gene: TRBJ1-5; V gene: TRBV7-2; D gene: TRBD1; CDR3 protein: CASSRQGAINQPQHF
J gene: TRBJ1-3; V gene: TRBV5-5; D gene: NA; CDR3 protein: CASSLFPTGSGNTIYF
J gene: TRBJ1-5; V gene: TRBV6-1; D gene: TRBD1; CDR3 protein: CASSWDRGLNQPQHF
J gene: TRBJ1-2; V gene: TRBV28; D gene: NA; CDR3 protein: CASSFRAQANYGYTF
J gene: TRBJ1-2; V gene: TRBV20-1; D gene: NA; CDR3 protein: CSARWGLNYGYTF
J gene: TRBJ1-2; V gene: TRBV7-9; D gene: NA; CDR3 protein: CAGSSTRDGDYGYTF
J gene: TRBJ1-2; V gene: TRBV5-5; D gene: TRBD1; CDR3 protein: CASSAGTGVANYGYTF
J gene: TRBJ2-3; V gene: TRBV28; D gene: NA; CDR3 protein: CASRQGGLRDTQYF
J gene: TRBJ1-6; V gene: TRBV4-2; D gene: NA; CDR3 protein: CASSQEVSSSYNSPLHF
J gene: TRBJ2-3; V gene: TRBV20-1; D gene: NA; CDR3 protein: CSKENFRDIGTDTQYF
J gene: TRBJ1-2; V gene: TRBV4-2; D gene: TRBD1; CDR3 protein: CASSPRTGANYGYTF
J gene: TRBJ2-3; V gene: TRBV11-2; D gene: TRBD2; CDR3 protein: CASSSPRGNTDTQYF
J gene: TRBJ2-3; V gene: TRBV15; D gene: NA; CDR3 protein: CATSRERDSGTDTQYF
J gene: TRBJ1-1; V gene: TRBV19; D gene: TRBD1; CDR3 protein: CASTDFLTGGRAEAFF
J gene: TRBJ2-7; V gene: TRBV4-2; D gene: NA; CDR3 protein: CASSHGITSNEQYF
J gene: TRBJ2-7; V gene: TRBV10-3; D gene: NA; CDR3 protein: CAMSRDASYEQYF
J gene: TRBJ2-3; V gene: TRBV4-2; D gene: TRBD2; CDR3 protein: CASSQALAGEADTQYF
J gene: TRBJ1-5; V gene: TRBV20-1; D gene: NA; CDR3 protein: CSARVGVKIYSNQPQHF
J gene: TRBJ1-2; V gene: TRBV3-1; D gene: NA; CDR3 protein: CASSQDLATSRRGSYGYTF
J gene: TRBJ1-1; V gene: TRBV6-2/TRBV6-3; D gene: TRBD1; CDR3 protein: CASSLAVNRGLMNTEAFF
J gene: TRBJ1-5; V gene: TRBV12-3/TRBV12-4; D gene: NA; CDR3 protein: CASSLFPASNQPQHF
J gene: TRBJ1-1; V gene: TRBV28; D gene: NA; CDR3 protein: CASRVMAGAHNTEAFF
J gene: TRBJ2-5; V gene: TRBV24-1; D gene: TRBD2; CDR3 protein: CATSDLLAGELETQYF
J gene: TRBJ1-6; V gene: TRBV5-1; D gene: TRBD1; CDR3 protein: CASSGGQGGLSSYNSPLHF
J gene: TRBJ1-1; V gene: TRBV6-1; D gene: TRBD1; CDR3 protein: CASGAGGSNTEAFF
J gene: TRBJ1-6; V gene: TRBV20-1; D gene: NA; CDR3 protein: CSARGPGSSYNSPLHF
J gene: TRBJ1-5; V gene: TRBV7-9; D gene: NA; CDR3 protein: CASSLSGWPQHF
J gene: TRBJ1-6; V gene: TRBV27; D gene: NA; CDR3 protein: CASSLSATGNSPLHF
J gene: TRBJ2-3; V gene: TRBV20-1; D gene: NA; CDR3 protein: CSALQSVALDTQYF
J gene: TRBJ2-1; V gene: TRBV2; D gene: NA; CDR3 protein: CASSERWGYYNEQFF
J gene: TRBJ2-3; V gene: TRBV4-2; D gene: NA; CDR3 protein: CASSHGTGGPRSGTDTQYF
J gene: NA; V gene: TRBV27; D gene: NA; CDR3 protein: CASSLSSRLAYEQYF
J gene: TRBJ2-1; V gene: TRBV10-3; D gene: NA; CDR3 protein: CAISPTRENNEQFF
J gene: TRBJ1-5; V gene: TRBV20-1; D gene: TRBD1; CDR3 protein: CSAMPSTGASNQPQHF
J gene: TRBJ2-1; V gene: TRBV4-2; D gene: NA; CDR3 protein: CASSQSRTLMGDEQFF
J gene: TRBJ1-2; V gene: TRBV10-3; D gene: TRBD1; CDR3 protein: CAIRGQGPSVGFGYTF
J gene: TRBJ2-1; V gene: TRBV20-1; D gene: TRBD1; CDR3 protein: CSARRTGMNEQFF
J gene: TRBJ2-4; V gene: TRBV5-1; D gene: TRBD2; CDR3 protein: CASSLGLAGAGIQYF
J gene: TRBJ2-3; V gene: TRBV7-2; D gene: TRBD2; CDR3 protein: CASSLVITSGGADTQYF
J gene: TRBJ2-3; V gene: TRBV4-1; D gene: NA; CDR3 protein: CASSQVAADTDTQYF
J gene: TRBJ2-3; V gene: TRBV5-1; D gene: TRBD1; CDR3 protein: CASSIGTGTDTQYF
J gene: TRBJ2-2; V gene: TRBV27; D gene: NA; CDR3 protein: CASSFAQGTGELFF
J gene: NA; V gene: TRBV7-6; D gene: TRBD2; CDR3 protein: CAGSQGLAEYEQYF
J gene: TRBJ1-2; V gene: TRBV12-3/TRBV12-4; D gene: TRBD1; CDR3 protein: CASTAGQTYGYTF
J gene: TRBJ2-2; V gene: TRBV4-1; D gene: NA; CDR3 protein: CASSPYGPLGGELFF
J gene: TRBJ2-5; V gene: TRBV6-5; D gene: NA; CDR3 protein: CASSYSPGLSLNEQYF
J gene: TRBJ2-3; V gene: TRBV10-3; D gene: TRBD2; CDR3 protein: CAIKVAGIVADTQYF
J gene: TRBJ2-5; V gene: TRBV3-1; D gene: TRBD2; CDR3 protein: CASSQVAGEEQYF
J gene: TRBJ1-2; V gene: TRBV10-3; D gene: TRBD1; CDR3 protein: CAISESDRGGYTF
J gene: TRBJ2-1; V gene: TRBV14; D gene: TRBD1; CDR3 protein: CASSQPGTGNEQFF
J gene: TRBJ2-5; V gene: TRBV4-2; D gene: TRBD2; CDR3 protein: CASSQGLADLYNERYF
J gene: TRBJ2-1; V gene: TRBV5-1; D gene: NA; CDR3 protein: CASSKGPPYEQFF
J gene: TRBJ2-1; V gene: TRBV2; D gene: NA; CDR3 protein: CASIFQEQFF
J gene: TRBJ1-1; V gene: TRBV11-2; D gene: NA; CDR3 protein: CASSFSDSGAFF